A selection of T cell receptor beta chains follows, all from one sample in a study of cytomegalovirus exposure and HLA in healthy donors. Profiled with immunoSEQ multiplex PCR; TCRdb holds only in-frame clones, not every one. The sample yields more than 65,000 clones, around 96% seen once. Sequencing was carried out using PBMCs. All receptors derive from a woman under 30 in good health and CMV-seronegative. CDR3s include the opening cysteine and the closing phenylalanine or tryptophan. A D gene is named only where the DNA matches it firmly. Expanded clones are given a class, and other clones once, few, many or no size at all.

TGTGCCAGCAGTTTCACAGGGCTCGGGAACACTGAAGCTTTCTTT,CASSFTGLGNTEAFF,TRBJ1-1,.,.,TRBV6-6
TGCGCCAGCAGCTTTAGCGGGCCGAACAATGAGCAGTTCTTC,CASSFSGPNNEQFF,TRBJ2-1,.,TRBD2,TRBV5-1
TGTGCCAGCAGTTTAAATAGCCACCAAGAGACCCAGTACTTC,CASSLNSHQETQYF,TRBJ2-5,.,.,TRBV27
TGTGCCAGCAGTGACCCGGGGAATGAGCAGTTCTTC,CASSDPGNEQFF,TRBJ2-1,.,.,TRBV6-1
TGTGCCAGCAGCCATATGTGGGGGACAGGGTCTTATGGCTACACCTTC,CASSHMWGTGSYGYTF,TRBJ1-2,.,TRBD1,TRBV7-8
TGCGCCAGCAGCTTGACAGGGGTCGACAATGAGCAGTTCTTC,CASSLTGVDNEQFF,TRBJ2-1,few,TRBD1,TRBV5-1
TGTGCCAGCAGCAAAGACAGGGTCGACAATGAGCAGTTCTTC,CASSKDRVDNEQFF,TRBJ2-1,.,TRBD1,TRBV5-4
TGTGCCAGCACTGGCGGTCGGGGGGGCCCCCAAGAGACCCAGTACTTC,CASTGGRGGPQETQYF,TRBJ2-5,.,TRBD2,TRBV7-8
TGTGCCAGCAGTCCGAGACCAGGCACAGGGGTAGATACAGATACGCAGTATTTT,CASSPRPGTGVDTDTQYF,TRBJ2-3,.,TRBD1,TRBV28
TGTGCCAGTAGTATCGGTCCGCCCTATGGCTACACCTTC,CASSIGPPYGYTF,TRBJ1-2,.,.,TRBV19